A single sample gave rise to the 22 T cell receptor beta chains below, sequenced in a study of blood T cell repertoires in COVID-19. TCRdb keeps only in-frame clones here, not all; method: immunoSEQ multiplex PCR. The table lists 120,000 or so clones, 81% of them singletons. Source material: peripheral blood. The receptors originated from a man aged 30 to 45 with COVID-19, enrolled during active disease.

This chain joins TRBV27 and TRBJ2-7, with TRBD1 as a possible D gene (6 bases). This CDR3 spans 15 amino acids. V lost 1 base to trimming and J lost 3 bases, with 13 bases between them. Germline V gives CDR1 MNHEY, CDR2 SMNVEV (reference sequence). CDR3 in amino acids: CASSLYSGVSYEQYF. The DNA for the CDR3 is TGTGCCAGCAGTTTATACTCAGGGGTGAGCTACGAGCAGTACTTC.

The genes are TRBV5-1 and TRBJ2-7; 9 bases align to TRBD1. The length of the CDR3 is 23 residues. Germline CDR1 SGHRS, CDR2 YFSETQ. V was pared by 7 bases and J by 3 bases, with 35 bases of the junction left unmatched. CDR3 in DNA: TGCGCCAGCTTTAAAGTCCGGGACAGGGCGAACGTAGGCTCTAGTCCTTACAGCTACGAGCAGTACTTC. Translated, it gives CASFKVRDRANVGSSPYSYEQYF.

The chain has TRBV28 and TRBJ2-1, with 11 bases matching TRBD1. The CDR3 is 16 residues long. The germline CDR1 and CDR2 sequences are MDHEN and SYDVKM. Unmatched junction bases numbered 7, after V lost 5 bases and J lost 4 bases. The CDR3 region is CASSPGTGGEYNEQFF. CDR3 DNA: TGTGCCAGCAGTCCGGGGACAGGGGGGGAGTACAATGAGCAGTTCTTC.

V and J are TRBV7-9 and TRBJ2-7; 8 bases map to TRBD2. J gave up 0 bases and V 6 bases, and 10 bases lay outside the gene matches. The germline V gene has CDR1 SEHNR and CDR2 FQNEAQ (reference sequence). The CDR3 is made up of 16 amino acids. This chain's CDR3 is CASSQILAGTSYEQYF. The CDR3 DNA reads TGTGCCAGCAGTCAAATTCTAGCGGGCACCTCCTACGAGCAGTACTTC.

The CDR3 region has the DNA TGCGCCAGCAGCCATCGACTAGCGGGGGAGCCGGCAGAGGGCACAGATACGCAGTATTTT. This gives the protein CASSHRLAGEPAEGTDTQYF. The chain employs TRBV4-3 and TRBJ2-3; 12 bases map to TRBD2. The V gene end was trimmed by 3 bases and the J gene end by 1 base; junction bases not matched to a gene: 14. This CDR3 has 20 residues. Germline CDR1 LGHNA, CDR2 YSLEER.

V usage is TRBV28 and J usage is TRBJ2-7, with 9 bases that match TRBD1. V trimming: 5 bases; J trimming: 7 bases; junction bases outside the gene matches: 15. Per the germline V gene, CDR1 is MDHEN and CDR2 is SYDVKM. The CDR3 covers 16 residues. DNA for the CDR3: TGTGCCAGCAGTCCATCCCCCGGGACAGGGCTTCGGGAGCAGTACTTC. Protein product: CASSPSPGTGLREQYF.

The chain links TRBV4-2 to TRBJ2-7, with D maybe TRBD2 (6 bases). The CDR3 loop spans 17 amino acids. Deletions cut 0 bases from V and 0 bases from J, with 15 bases between. CDR1 LGHNA and CDR2 YNFKEQ come from the germline V gene. The CDR3 coding sequence is TGTGCCAGCAGCCAAGATGGGGCTAGCGCTGCCTCCTACGAGCAGTACTTC. Its translation is CASSQDGASAASYEQYF.

The rearrangement links TRBV2 to TRBJ2-7; D possibly corresponds to TRBD2 (7 bases). The V end lost 2 bases, the J end lost 6 bases, and 14 bases lay between the germline ends. Germline V lookup: CDR1 SNHLY, CDR2 FYNNEI. This CDR3 has 14 residues. This CDR3 is CASSEIGGPGEQYF. Written as DNA, the CDR3 is TGTGCCAGCAGTGAAATCGGGGGGCCGGGCGAGCAGTACTTC.

The J gene is TRBJ1-4, the V gene TRBV9, with 11 bases that match TRBD1. The CDR3 spans 16 residues. J lost 8 bases, V lost 4 bases, and 10 bases had no gene match. Germline-derived CDR1 and CDR2 are SGDLS and YYNGEE. The CDR3 sequence is CASSSRTGGEQEKLFF. As DNA, the CDR3 is TGTGCCAGCAGCTCCCGGACAGGGGGCGAACAAGAAAAACTGTTTTTT.

The V call is TRBV27, the J call TRBJ2-1; no definite D call. V gave up 3 bases and J gave up 3 bases, with 12 bases separating them. CDR3 length equals 15 residues. Germline lookup yields CDR1 MNHEY and CDR2 SMNVEV (reference sequence). The CDR3 reads CASSLEPVVYNEQFF. The CDR3 region has the DNA TGTGCCAGCAGTTTGGAGCCGGTCGTCTACAATGAGCAGTTCTTC.

The V and J genes are TRBV28 and TRBJ1-1, with no clear D. Per the germline V gene, CDR1 is MDHEN and CDR2 is SYDVKM. V shed 6 bases and J shed 4 bases, with 9 bases lying between them. The CDR3 sequence is 12 residues long. The CDR3 DNA is TGTGCCAGCAGGCCAACAACCACTGAAGCTTTCTTT. This gives the protein CASRPTTTEAFF.

The CDR3 nucleotides are TGTGCCAGCAGCCTCAGCGGGGGGGCCTCCTACAATGAGCAGTTCTTC. Encoded protein: CASSLSGGASYNEQFF. The chain combines TRBV13 with TRBJ2-1, with 10 bases that match TRBD2. Per germline, CDR1 PRHDT and CDR2 FYEKMQ (reference sequence). The CDR3 loop spans 16 amino acids. Germline trimming cut 5 bases from V and 0 bases from J; bases unmatched to any gene: 4.

The V and J genes are TRBV6-5 and TRBJ1-6; 10 bases are a match to TRBD1. Germline V gives CDR1 MNHEY, CDR2 SVGAGI. The V and J ends lost 8 bases and 8 bases, in that order; junction bases with no gene match: 3. The CDR3 loop spans 13 amino acids. This CDR3 reads CASPGQGYSPLHF. CDR3 DNA: TGTGCCAGCCCGGGACAGGGGTATTCACCCCTCCACTTT.

This rearrangement joins TRBV28 to TRBJ2-2, with 10 bases that match TRBD2. With V trimmed by 5 bases and J by 4 bases, 4 bases remained unmatched. CDR1 and CDR2 from the germline V gene are MDHEN and SYDVKM. The CDR3 has 15 residues. CDR3 nucleotides: TGTGCCAGCAGTCTCGCTAGCGGGGGCACCGGGGAGCTGTTTTTT. Its translation is CASSLASGGTGELFF.

The gene calls are TRBV24-1 and TRBJ2-1; TRBD2 matches at 9 bases. The CDR3 runs 16 residues. V lost 2 bases and J lost 4; bases outside the gene matches: 5. Germline V lookup: CDR1 KGHDR, CDR2 SFDVKD. The CDR3 reads CATSDSSGGYYNEQFF. Written as DNA, the CDR3 is TGTGCCACCAGTGATTCCAGCGGGGGGTATTACAATGAGCAGTTCTTC.

The chain recombines TRBV5-8 with TRBJ2-5; the D gene is possibly TRBD2 (6 bases). From germline, CDR1 is SGHTS and CDR2 YDEGEE. V lost 3 bases and J lost 5, with 14 bases in between. This CDR3 has 14 amino acids. CDR3 protein: CASSWGLTRETQYF. Written as DNA, the CDR3 is TGTGCCAGCAGCTGGGGGTTGACTAGGGAGACCCAGTACTTC.

The genes are TRBV5-3 and TRBJ2-1, with 9 bases lining up with TRBD1. TRBV5-3 qualifies as an ORF whose function is uncertain. The ends lost 4 bases at V and 8 bases at J; junction bases unmatched: 10. The CDR3 loop spans 15 amino acids. Here the CDR3 DNA reads TGTGCCAGAAGCCTAACACAGGGGGCGTCTTATGAGCAGTTCTTC. This codes for CARSLTQGASYEQFF.

Written as DNA, the CDR3 is TGCAGTGCTAGTCCCGAAATTATATTGGCTCATCCGCAGTTCTTC. Protein product: CSASPEIILAHPQFF. V usage is TRBV20-1 and J usage is TRBJ2-1; D uncertain. V was shortened by 3 bases and J by 12 bases, with 24 bases between the two germline ends. Per the germline V gene, CDR1 is DFQATT and CDR2 is SNEGSKA (reference sequence). This CDR3 comprises 15 residues.

The V and J genes are TRBV28 and TRBJ2-3; 8 positions match TRBD2. This CDR3 is built from 14 residues. Trimming removed 7 bases from V and 0 bases from J; junction bases left unmatched: 3. Germline V gene sequence: CDR1 MDHEN, CDR2 SYDVKM. The CDR3 reads CASTASGSTDTQYF. CDR3 coding DNA: TGTGCCAGCACCGCTAGCGGGAGCACAGATACGCAGTATTTT.

The rearrangement uses TRBV21-1 and TRBJ2-2; TRBD2 is the table's D call and was not checked against the DNA. TRBV21-1 is designated a pseudogene. The CDR3 sequence is 17 residues long. The CDR3 DNA follows: TGTGCCAGCAGCGCACTAGGGCTAGCCGGAGTACACGGGGAGCTGTTTTTT. Its translation is CASSALGLAGVHGELFF.

The chain uses TRBV30 and TRBJ1-2; D is perhaps TRBD1 (5 bases). This CDR3 has 14 residues. The V end was cut by 5 bases, the J end by 8 bases, with 21 bases between. CDR1 GTSNPN and CDR2 SVGIG come from the germline V gene (reference sequence). In nucleotides, the CDR3 is TGTGCCTGGCCTCCCCGGGGGGAAGGAAACGGCTACACCTTC. Its protein product is CAWPPRGEGNGYTF.

This clone was detected once. The chain carries TRBV5-1 and TRBJ1-6; D ambiguous. Between the trimmed V and J ends, which lost 1 base and 5 bases, there was a span of 10 bases. Germline V gene sequence: CDR1 SGHRS, CDR2 YFSETQ. This CDR3 has 15 residues. The CDR3 region is CASSLTPGNNSPLHF. The CDR3 nucleotides are TGCGCCAGCAGCTTGACGCCGGGTAATAATTCACCCCTCCACTTT. Looking up the rest from reference TRBV5-1 and TRBJ1-6 gives the full variable domain: KAGVTQTPRYLIKTRGQQVTLSCSPISGHRSVSWYQQTPGQGLQFLFEYFSETQRNKGNFPGRFSGRQFSNSRSEMNVSTLELGDSALYLCASSLTPGNNSPLHFGNGTRLTVT.